This is a list of T cell receptor beta chains from one sample in a study of T-cell reconstitution after alpha-beta-depleted transplantation in children. TCRdb passed the PCR reads through MiXCR, listing each CDR3 protein once. The sample contains hundreds of thousands of distinct CDR3 sequences, over 15% of which appear only once. Sequences were derived from PBMCs, mostly from graft donor cells, sampled 360 days after TCRalphabeta/CD19-depleted stem cell transplant. The receptors were gathered from a male patient between 2 and 15 years old who had a stem cell transplant for acute lymphoblastic leukemia, so the T cells may come from the graft donor. CDR3s include the opening cysteine and the closing phenylalanine or tryptophan.

v_gene: TRBV14; j_gene: TRBJ2-1; len: 15; CDR3aa: CASSPWAPPYNEQFF
v_gene: TRBV3-1; j_gene: TRBJ2-2; len: 14; CDR3aa: CASSQSGIPGELFF
v_gene: TRBV29-1; j_gene: TRBJ1-5; len: 12; CDR3aa: CSVGGIDQPQHF
v_gene: TRBV12-3/TRBV12-4; j_gene: TRBJ2-1; len: 12; CDR3aa: CASRFPGQAHRF
v_gene: TRBV4-3; j_gene: TRBJ2-1; len: 14; CDR3aa: CASSTRTGVNEQFF
v_gene: TRBV12-3/TRBV12-4; j_gene: TRBJ2-3; len: 16; CDR3aa: CASSLEAGVHTDTQYF
v_gene: TRBV4-2; j_gene: TRBJ2-1; len: 16; CDR3aa: CASSQESGETYNEQFF
v_gene: TRBV6-5; j_gene: TRBJ2-3; len: 14; CDR3aa: CASSSGGAQDTQYF
v_gene: TRBV5-1; j_gene: TRBJ2-1; len: 15; CDR3aa: CASSLEGLAVNEQFF
v_gene: TRBV30; j_gene: TRBJ2-2; len: 14; CDR3aa: CAWTAKKGTGELFF
v_gene: TRBV11-2; j_gene: TRBJ2-7; len: 13; CDR3aa: CASSLGALYERYF
v_gene: TRBV4-3; j_gene: TRBJ2-3; len: 15; CDR3aa: CASSQESGRMDTQYF
v_gene: TRBV6-1; j_gene: TRBJ2-7; len: 17; CDR3aa: CASSLAGTINSAYEQYF
v_gene: TRBV12-3/TRBV12-4; j_gene: TRBJ1-5; len: 14; CDR3aa: CASSPRPGNQPQHF
v_gene: TRBV6-1; j_gene: TRBJ2-5; len: 19; CDR3aa: CASRRREKRGGLGLETQYF
v_gene: TRBV5-1; j_gene: TRBJ2-2; len: 15; CDR3aa: CASSAGQGLTGELFF
v_gene: TRBV5-1; j_gene: TRBJ2-7; len: 14; CDR3aa: CASSWDILTYEQYF
v_gene: TRBV20-1; j_gene: TRBJ1-6; len: 15; CDR3aa: CSARGLTGENSPLHF
v_gene: TRBV4-3; j_gene: TRBJ2-2; len: 16; CDR3aa: CASSQEPGTDTGELFF
v_gene: TRBV7-8; j_gene: TRBJ1-5; len: 17; CDR3aa: CASSLGVGHQVDQPQHF
v_gene: TRBV29-1; j_gene: TRBJ1-1; len: 13; CDR3aa: CSAMDRVFTEAFF
v_gene: TRBV5-4; j_gene: TRBJ2-3; len: 16; CDR3aa: CASSSPGAENTDTQYF
v_gene: TRBV7-2; j_gene: TRBJ2-7; len: 15; CDR3aa: CASSLEIIRSYEQYF
v_gene: TRBV11-2; j_gene: TRBJ2-3; len: 16; CDR3aa: CASSSRGGPLTDTQYF
v_gene: TRBV15; j_gene: TRBJ2-3; len: 15; CDR3aa: CATSIGQGQADTQYF